This T cell receptor beta chain is drawn from a study of blood T cell repertoires in COVID-19. Repertoires were generated with immunoSEQ multiplex PCR, while TCRdb's copy carries only in-frame clones and drops some. In the table there are fewer than 60,000 clones, just under 90% of which are singletons. The CDR3 spans 11 residues. Trimming pared 7 bases from V and 4 bases from J, leaving 11 bases between. The germline V gene encodes CDR1 SQVTM and CDR2 ANQGSEA. V is TRBV29-1 and J is TRBJ2-7, with D unclear. The TCR was taken from a woman between 55 and 75 years old with COVID-19, enrolled during active disease. Sequenced input: peripheral blood. The CDR3 nucleotides read TGCAGCGGAGGAACTGGTTACGAGCAGTACTTC. Its protein product is CSGGTGYEQYF.